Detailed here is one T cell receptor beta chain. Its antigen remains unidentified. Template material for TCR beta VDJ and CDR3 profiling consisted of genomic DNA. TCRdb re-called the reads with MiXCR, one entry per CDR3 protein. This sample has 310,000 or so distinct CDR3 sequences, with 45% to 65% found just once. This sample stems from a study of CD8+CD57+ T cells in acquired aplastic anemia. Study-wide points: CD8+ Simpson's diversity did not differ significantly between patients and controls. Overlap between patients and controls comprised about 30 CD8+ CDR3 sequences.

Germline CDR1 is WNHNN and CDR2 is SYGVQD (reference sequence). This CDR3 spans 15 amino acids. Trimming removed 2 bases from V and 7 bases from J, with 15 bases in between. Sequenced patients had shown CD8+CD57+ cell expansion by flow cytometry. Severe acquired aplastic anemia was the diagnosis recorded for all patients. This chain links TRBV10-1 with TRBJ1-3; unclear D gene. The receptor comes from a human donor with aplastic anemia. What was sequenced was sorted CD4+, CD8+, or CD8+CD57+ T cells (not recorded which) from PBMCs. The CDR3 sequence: CASSETTSGLNTIYF. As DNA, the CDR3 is TGCGCCAGCAGTGAGACGACTAGCGGGCTTAACACCATATATTTT.